These 9 T cell receptor beta chains originate from one sample sequenced in a study of T cell repertoires in cytomegalovirus infection. Each CDR3 protein is one row after TCRdb ran MiXCR on the reads. The table has more than 650,000 distinct CDR3 sequences, roughly 35% seen once; the top ten hold 2.8%. The sequenced material came from PBMCs. Receptors originate from a human donor in good health (CMV status not recorded). Some clones in this sample may be carry-over from other donors' samples.

The chain joins TRBV7-2 to TRBJ2-1; 7 bases align to TRBD1. There are 13 residues in the CDR3. The trim removed 4 bases at V and 14 bases at J, leaving 11 bases unmatched. The germline V gene has CDR1 SGHTA and CDR2 FQGNSA. Here the CDR3 reads CASSSSTGMEKFF. In nucleotides, the CDR3 is TGTGCCAGCAGCTCCTCGACAGGGATGGAGAAGTTCTTC.

There are a few counts of this clonotype. The rearrangement uses TRBV28 and TRBJ1-3; D gene unclear. CDR1 is MDHEN, CDR2 SYDVKM, per germline. The CDR3 extends over 12 amino acids. Trimming cost V 8 bases and J 1 base, with 6 bases left between them. CDR3: CASDGSGNTIYF. The CDR3 DNA reads TGTGCCAGCGACGGGTCTGGAAACACCATATATTTT. The variable domain in full, with the rest retrieved from reference TRBV28 and TRBJ1-3, is DVKVTQSSRYLVKRTGEKVFLECVQDMDHENMFWYRQDPGLGLRLIYFSYDVKMKEKGDIPEGYSVSREKKERFSLILESASTNQTSMYLCASDGSGNTIYFGEGSWLTVV.

The sample holds many counts of this clonotype. V gene TRBV7-6 combines with J gene TRBJ1-4; tentative D call: TRBD1 (6 bases). The V end lost 1 base, the J end lost 8 bases, and 11 bases lay between the germline ends. The CDR3 length is 14 residues. Germline-derived CDR1 and CDR2 are SGHVS and FNYEAQ. This CDR3 is CASSLETGSEKLFF. In DNA, the CDR3 is TGTGCCAGCAGCTTAGAAACAGGGAGCGAAAAACTGTTTTTT.

V gene TRBV7-9 combines with J gene TRBJ1-1; 7 bases align to TRBD1. J was trimmed by 0 bases and V by 11 bases; bases with no gene match: 12. The CDR3 length is 15 residues. Germline CDR1 and CDR2: SEHNR and FQNEAQ (reference sequence). This CDR3 is CAGRTGQSLNTEAFF. The CDR3 DNA reads as TGTGCCGGCCGAACGGGACAGTCATTGAACACTGAAGCTTTCTTT.

V and J are TRBV2 and TRBJ2-7; TRBD1 might be the D (6 bases). Germline CDR1 is SNHLY and CDR2 is FYNNEI. V shed 7 bases and J shed 1 base, with 11 bases lying between them. The CDR3 totals 13 residues. CDR3 DNA: TGTGCCAGCATTATCAGGGGTTCCTACGAGCAGTACTTC. Translated: CASIIRGSYEQYF.

This clonotype has more than one count but fewer than ten. The chain couples TRBV27 to TRBJ2-2; tentative D call: TRBD1 (5 bases). The germline V gene has CDR1 MNHEY and CDR2 SMNVEV (reference sequence). This CDR3 spans 15 amino acids. With 3 bases removed from V and 1 base from J, the gap between germline ends came to 9 bases. CDR3: CASSFGTGNTGELFF. Here the CDR3 DNA reads TGTGCCAGCAGTTTCGGCACAGGGAACACCGGGGAGCTGTTTTTT.

The sample holds one count of this clonotype. The chain combines TRBV12-3 or TRBV12-4 with TRBJ1-1; TRBD1 matches 8 bases. This CDR3 is 14 amino acids long. The V segment lost 6 bases and the J segment 4 bases; nucleotides outside the gene matches: 7. CDR3: CASRQTGESTEAFF. CDR3 DNA: TGTGCCAGCAGACAGACAGGGGAGAGCACTGAAGCTTTCTTT.

The table lists this clonotype with a few counts. The chain combines TRBV20-1 with TRBJ2-5; 7 nucleotides agree with TRBD1. After removal of 0 bases from V and 4 bases from J, the junction contained 2 bases not matched to a gene. Germline V gives CDR1 DFQATT, CDR2 SNEGSKA (reference sequence). The CDR3 has 13 residues. The CDR3 region has the DNA TGCAGTGCTAGAGAGACAGGGAGAGAGACCCAGTACTTC. It translates to CSARETGRETQYF.

This clonotype was picked up many times. The V call is TRBV7-2, the J call TRBJ2-1, with 13 bases matching TRBD2. The CDR3 is 16 residues long. V lost 6 bases and J lost 1; bases outside the gene matches: 3. Germline V lookup: CDR1 SGHTA, CDR2 FQGNSA. The CDR3 reads CASSRTSGGSYNEQFF. In nucleotides, the CDR3 is TGTGCCAGCAGTCGGACTAGCGGGGGATCCTACAATGAGCAGTTCTTC.